This T cell receptor beta chain was found in a study of T cell repertoires in cytomegalovirus infection. Comments on this clonotype: Its antigen remains unknown. Compared with germline, one end of the junction differs, possibly owing to a read error.

CDR3 length equals 12 residues. The germline V gene has CDR1 DFQATT and CDR2 SNEGSKA (reference sequence). TCRdb independently ran MiXCR on the reads; one entry per CDR3 protein. The sample carries some 310,000 distinct CDR3 sequences, 20% to 25% recorded once. The chain recombines TRBV20-1 with TRBJ2-1; 13 nucleotides agree with TRBD2. The TCR sequence derives from a human donor in good health (CMV status not recorded). Some clones in this sample may be carry-over from other donors' samples. Source: cultured PBMCs, taken from culture after CMV antigen stimulation. The CDR3, as DNA: TGCAGTGCTAGAGCCCGGACTAGCGGGAGTGTCTTC. Protein product: CSARARTSGSVF.